The 5 T cell receptor beta chains given below trace back to one sample, sequenced in a study of shared clonotypes between healthy human individuals. Profiling relied on immunoSEQ multiplex PCR, and the TCRdb table lists in-frame clones only, not all of them. The table has about 450,000 clones, 79% seen once. The sequenced sample was PBMCs. The receptors stem from a woman aged 40 to 55 in good health. Some clones in this sample may be carry-over from other donors' samples.

V and J are TRBV6-5 and TRBJ1-2; 8 positions agree with TRBD1. V shed 6 bases, J shed 7 bases, and the junction held 7 bases outside the gene matches. This CDR3 is 13 amino acids long. Germline assignment: CDR1 MNHEY and CDR2 SVGAGI. The CDR3 here is CASSRDRLGGYTF. The CDR3 DNA reads TGTGCCAGCAGCCGGGACAGGTTGGGTGGCTACACCTTC.

The chain employs TRBV5-8 and TRBJ1-2; 12 bases agree with TRBD1. The CDR3 consists of 14 residues. Trimming took 4 bases from V and 8 from J; bases not matched to a gene: 6. Germline CDR1 and CDR2: SGHTS and YDEGEE. This CDR3 is CASSDRDRGQGYTF. The CDR3 nucleotides read TGTGCCAGCAGCGACCGGGACAGGGGGCAAGGCTACACCTTC.

The rearrangement links TRBV2 to TRBJ2-7, with a tentative D call TRBD2 (5 bases). The CDR3 runs 14 residues. The V end lost 1 base, the J end lost 5 bases, and 12 bases lay between the germline ends. Germline CDR1 reads SNHLY; CDR2 reads FYNNEI. Here the CDR3 reads CASSEVRASHEQYF. CDR3 nucleotides: TGTGCCAGCAGTGAAGTTAGGGCTAGCCACGAGCAGTACTTC.

This clone was picked up many times. J is TRBJ2-7 and V is TRBV10-2, with D possibly being TRBD1 or TRBD2 (5 bases each). CDR1 WSHSY and CDR2 SAAADI come from the germline V gene. This CDR3 contains 11 residues. With 2 bases removed from V and 6 bases from J, the gap between germline ends came to 5 bases. The CDR3 nucleotides read TGCGCCAGCAGTGAGGGGGGCGAGCAGTACTTC. This gives the protein CASSEGGEQYF.

A remark on this clone: Other DNA sequences in this sample translate to the same CDR3. The chain uses TRBV30 and TRBJ1-4; no definite D call. The CDR3 loop spans 14 amino acids. The V and J ends lost 3 bases and 3 bases respectively, with 11 bases between them. The germline CDR1 and CDR2 sequences are GTSNPN and SVGIG (reference sequence). Written as DNA, the CDR3 is TGTGCCTGGAGCTCTGGGCGGTCTAATGAAAAACTGTTTTTT. Translating gives CAWSSGRSNEKLFF. The whole variable domain, filled in from reference TRBV30 and TRBJ1-4, reads SQTIHQWPATLVQPVGSPLSLECTVEGTSNPNLYWYRQAAGRGLQLLFYSVGIGQISSEVPQNLSASRPQDRQFILSSKKLLLSDSGFYLCAWSSGRSNEKLFFGSGTQLSVL.